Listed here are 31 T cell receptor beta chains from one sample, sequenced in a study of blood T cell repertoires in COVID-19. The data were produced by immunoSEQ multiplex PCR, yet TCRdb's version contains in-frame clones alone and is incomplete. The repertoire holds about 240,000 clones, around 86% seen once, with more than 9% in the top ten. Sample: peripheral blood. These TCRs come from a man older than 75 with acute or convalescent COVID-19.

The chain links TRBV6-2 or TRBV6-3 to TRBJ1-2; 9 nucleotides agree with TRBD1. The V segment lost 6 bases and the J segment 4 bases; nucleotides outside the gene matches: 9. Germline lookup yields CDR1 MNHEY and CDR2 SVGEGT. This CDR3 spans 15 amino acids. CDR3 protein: CASSSGTGTIYGYTF. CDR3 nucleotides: TGTGCCAGCAGCTCCGGGACAGGGACCATCTATGGCTACACCTTC.

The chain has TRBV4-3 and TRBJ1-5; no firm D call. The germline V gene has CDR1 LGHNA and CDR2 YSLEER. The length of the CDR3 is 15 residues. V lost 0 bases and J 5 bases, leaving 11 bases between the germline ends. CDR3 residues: CASSQDRGGYQPQHF. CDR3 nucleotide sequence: TGCGCCAGCAGCCAAGATCGAGGAGGGTATCAGCCCCAGCATTTT.

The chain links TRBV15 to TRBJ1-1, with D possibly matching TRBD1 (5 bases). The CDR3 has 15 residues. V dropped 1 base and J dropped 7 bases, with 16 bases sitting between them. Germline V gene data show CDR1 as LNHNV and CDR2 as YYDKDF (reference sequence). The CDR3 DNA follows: TGTGCCACCAGCAGAGCTCTGGGGGGGTGGGATGAAGCTTTCTTT. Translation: CATSRALGGWDEAFF.

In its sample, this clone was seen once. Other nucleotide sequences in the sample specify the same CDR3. CDR3 coding DNA: TGTGCCAGCAGTTTTGGCAGGGGGTTGCAGCCCCAGCATTTT. It translates to CASSFGRGLQPQHF. This sequence joins TRBV28 and TRBJ1-5; 7 positions agree with TRBD1. This CDR3 has 14 residues. Germline V gene lookup returns CDR1 MDHEN and CDR2 SYDVKM. V lost 3 bases to trimming and J lost 7 bases; unmatched junction nucleotides: 6.

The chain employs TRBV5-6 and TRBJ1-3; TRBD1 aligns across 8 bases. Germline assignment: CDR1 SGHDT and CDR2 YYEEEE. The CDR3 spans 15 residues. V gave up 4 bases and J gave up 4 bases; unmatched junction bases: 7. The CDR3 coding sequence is TGTGCCAGCAGCCTATCAGGGACAGGAGGAAACACCATATATTTT. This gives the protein CASSLSGTGGNTIYF.

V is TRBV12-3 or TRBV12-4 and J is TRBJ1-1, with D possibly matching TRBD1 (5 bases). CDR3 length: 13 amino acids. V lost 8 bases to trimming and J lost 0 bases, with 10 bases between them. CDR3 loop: CASQGRVNTEAFF. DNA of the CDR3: TGTGCCAGCCAGGGTCGCGTGAACACTGAAGCTTTCTTT.

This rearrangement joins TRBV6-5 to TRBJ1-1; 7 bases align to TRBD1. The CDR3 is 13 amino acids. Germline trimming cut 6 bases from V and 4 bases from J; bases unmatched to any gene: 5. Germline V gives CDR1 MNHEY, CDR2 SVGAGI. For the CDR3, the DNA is TGTGCCAGCAGACGATCAGGGGGCACTGAAGCTTTCTTT. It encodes CASRRSGGTEAFF.

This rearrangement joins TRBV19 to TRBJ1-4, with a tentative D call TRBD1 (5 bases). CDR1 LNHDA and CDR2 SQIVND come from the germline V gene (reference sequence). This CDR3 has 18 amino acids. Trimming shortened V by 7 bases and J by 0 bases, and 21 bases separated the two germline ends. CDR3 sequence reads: CASTIVGGSFATNEKLFF. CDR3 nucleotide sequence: TGTGCCAGTACCATCGTGGGGGGGAGTTTTGCAACTAATGAAAAACTGTTTTTT. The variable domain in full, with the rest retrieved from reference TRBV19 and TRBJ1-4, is DGGITQSPKYLFRKEGQNVTLSCEQNLNHDAMYWYRQDPGQGLRLIYYSQIVNDFQKGDIAEGYSVSREKKESFPLTVTSAQKNPTAFYLCASTIVGGSFATNEKLFFGSGTQLSVL.

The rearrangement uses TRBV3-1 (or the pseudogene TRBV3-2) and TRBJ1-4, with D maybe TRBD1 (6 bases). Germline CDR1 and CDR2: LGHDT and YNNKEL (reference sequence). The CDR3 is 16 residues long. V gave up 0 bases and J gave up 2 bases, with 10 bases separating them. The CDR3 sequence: CASSQDSGQTNEKLFF. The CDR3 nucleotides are TGTGCCAGCAGCCAAGATAGTGGACAGACTAATGAAAAACTGTTTTTT.

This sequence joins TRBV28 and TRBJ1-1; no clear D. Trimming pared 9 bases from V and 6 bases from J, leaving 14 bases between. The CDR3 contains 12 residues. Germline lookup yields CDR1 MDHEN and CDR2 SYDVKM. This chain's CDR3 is CASYHSFSEAFF. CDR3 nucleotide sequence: TGTGCCAGTTACCACTCGTTCTCTGAAGCTTTCTTT.

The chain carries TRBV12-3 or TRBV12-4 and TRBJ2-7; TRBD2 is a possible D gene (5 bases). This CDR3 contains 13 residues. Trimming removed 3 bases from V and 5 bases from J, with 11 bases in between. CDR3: CASSLGEFNEQYF. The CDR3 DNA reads TGTGCCAGCAGTTTGGGAGAGTTCAACGAGCAGTACTTC.

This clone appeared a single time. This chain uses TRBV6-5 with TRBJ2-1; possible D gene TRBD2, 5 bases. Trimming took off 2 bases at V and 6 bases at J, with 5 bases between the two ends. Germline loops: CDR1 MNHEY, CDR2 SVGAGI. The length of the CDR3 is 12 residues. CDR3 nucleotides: TGTGCCAGCAGTTACAGCGGCAATGAGCAGTTCTTC. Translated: CASSYSGNEQFF.

DNA for the CDR3: TGTGCCAGCAGCCAAGATTGGGGGGGCTCCTACAATGAGCAGTTCTTC. This codes for CASSQDWGGSYNEQFF. The chain links TRBV3-1 (or the pseudogene TRBV3-2) to TRBJ2-1, with 7 bases that match TRBD2. J lost 0 bases, V lost 0 bases, and 2 bases had no gene match. The germline CDR1 and CDR2 sequences are LGHDT and YNNKEL (reference sequence). The CDR3 runs to 16 residues.

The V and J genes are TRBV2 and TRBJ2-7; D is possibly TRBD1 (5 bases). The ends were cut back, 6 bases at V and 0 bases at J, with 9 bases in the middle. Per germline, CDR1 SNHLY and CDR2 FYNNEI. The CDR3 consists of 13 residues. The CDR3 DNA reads TGTGCCAGCAGGTCCGACAGCTCCTACGAGCAGTACTTC. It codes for CASRSDSSYEQYF.

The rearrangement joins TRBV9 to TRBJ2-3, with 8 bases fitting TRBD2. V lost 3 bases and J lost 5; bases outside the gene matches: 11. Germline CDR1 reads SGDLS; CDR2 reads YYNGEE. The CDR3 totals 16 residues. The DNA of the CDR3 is TGTGCCAGCAGCGGGACAAGCGGGAGACCCCTAGATACGCAGTATTTT. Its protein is CASSGTSGRPLDTQYF.

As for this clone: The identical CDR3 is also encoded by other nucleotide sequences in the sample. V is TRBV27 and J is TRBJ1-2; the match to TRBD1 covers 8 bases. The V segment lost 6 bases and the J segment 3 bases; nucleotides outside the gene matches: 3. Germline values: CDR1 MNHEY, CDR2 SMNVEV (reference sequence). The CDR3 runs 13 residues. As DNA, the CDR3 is TGTGCCAGCAGCCTGGACAGGGACTATGGCTACACCTTC. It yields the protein CASSLDRDYGYTF.

The CDR3 DNA follows: TGTGCCAGCAGTTACTCCGGACAGGAAAAACTGTTTTTT. It is translated as CASSYSGQEKLFF. V is TRBV6-5 and J is TRBJ1-4; a weak D match, TRBD1 (6 bases). V lost 0 bases, J lost 8 bases, and 7 bases lay in between. Germline assignment: CDR1 MNHEY and CDR2 SVGAGI. The CDR3 has 13 residues.

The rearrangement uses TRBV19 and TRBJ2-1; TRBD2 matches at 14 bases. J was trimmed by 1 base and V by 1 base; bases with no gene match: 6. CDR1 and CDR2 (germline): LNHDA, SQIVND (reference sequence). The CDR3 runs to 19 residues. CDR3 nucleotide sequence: TGTGCCAGTAGTATAGGGGGGACTAGCGGGAGTCGATCCTACAATGAGCAGTTCTTC. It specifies CASSIGGTSGSRSYNEQFF.

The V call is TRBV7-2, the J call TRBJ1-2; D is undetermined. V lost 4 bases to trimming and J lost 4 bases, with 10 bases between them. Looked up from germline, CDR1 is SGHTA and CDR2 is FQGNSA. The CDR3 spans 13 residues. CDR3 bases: TGTGCCAGCAGCTCCCCAAACAGCTATGGCTACACCTTC. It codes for CASSSPNSYGYTF.

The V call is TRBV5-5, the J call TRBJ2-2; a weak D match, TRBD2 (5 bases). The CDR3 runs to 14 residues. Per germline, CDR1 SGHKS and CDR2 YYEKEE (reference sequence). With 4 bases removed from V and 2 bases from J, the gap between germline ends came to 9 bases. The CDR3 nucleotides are TGTGCCAGCAGCCCGCCGGGAAACACCGGGGAGCTGTTTTTT. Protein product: CASSPPGNTGELFF.

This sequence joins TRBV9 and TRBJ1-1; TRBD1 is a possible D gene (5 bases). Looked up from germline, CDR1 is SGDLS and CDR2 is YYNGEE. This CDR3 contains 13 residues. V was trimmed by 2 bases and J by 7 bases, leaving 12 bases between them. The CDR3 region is CASSVDSAFEAFF. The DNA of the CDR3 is TGTGCCAGCAGCGTCGACAGTGCTTTTGAAGCTTTCTTT.

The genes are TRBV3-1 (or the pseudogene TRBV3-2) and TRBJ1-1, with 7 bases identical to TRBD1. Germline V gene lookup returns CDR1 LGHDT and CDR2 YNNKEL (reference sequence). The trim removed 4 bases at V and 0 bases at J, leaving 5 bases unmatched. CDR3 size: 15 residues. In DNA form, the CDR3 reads TGTGCCAGCAGCCCTACAGGGGTCATGAACACTGAAGCTTTCTTT. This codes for CASSPTGVMNTEAFF.

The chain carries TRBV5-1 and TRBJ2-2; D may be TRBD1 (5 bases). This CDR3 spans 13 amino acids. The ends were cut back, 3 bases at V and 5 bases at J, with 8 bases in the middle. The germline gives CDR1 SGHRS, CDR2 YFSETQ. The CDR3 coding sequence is TGCGCCAGCAGCTATTCAGGGACCGGGGAGCTGTTTTTT. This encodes CASSYSGTGELFF.

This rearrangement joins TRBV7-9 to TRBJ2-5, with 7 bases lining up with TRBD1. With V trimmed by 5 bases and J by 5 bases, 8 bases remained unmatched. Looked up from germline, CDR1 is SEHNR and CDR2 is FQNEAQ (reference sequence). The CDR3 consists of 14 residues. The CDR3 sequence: CASSLRGGPETQYF. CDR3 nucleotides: TGTGCCAGCAGCCTTAGAGGGGGCCCGGAGACCCAGTACTTC. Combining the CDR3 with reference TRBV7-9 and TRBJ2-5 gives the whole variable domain DTGVSQNPRHKITKRGQNVTFRCDPISEHNRLYWYRQTLGQGPEFLTYFQNEAQLEKSRLLSDRFSAERPKGSFSTLEIQRTEQGDSAMYLCASSLRGGPETQYFGPGTRLLVL.

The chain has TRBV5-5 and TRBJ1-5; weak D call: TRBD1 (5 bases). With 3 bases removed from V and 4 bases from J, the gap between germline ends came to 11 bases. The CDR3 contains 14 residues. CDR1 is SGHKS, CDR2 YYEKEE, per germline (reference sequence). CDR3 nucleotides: TGTGCCAGCAGCTACGACAGCGTGAATCAGCCCCAGCATTTT. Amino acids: CASSYDSVNQPQHF.

CDR3 coding DNA: TGTGCCAGCAGTGCGGGACTCCTCGGAAACACCATATATTTT. It specifies CASSAGLLGNTIYF. This chain connects TRBV6-1 to TRBJ1-3; D possibly corresponds to TRBD1 (5 bases). The germline CDR1 and CDR2 sequences are MNHNS and SASEGT. This CDR3 has 14 residues. V lost 4 bases, J lost 4 bases, and 11 bases lay in between.

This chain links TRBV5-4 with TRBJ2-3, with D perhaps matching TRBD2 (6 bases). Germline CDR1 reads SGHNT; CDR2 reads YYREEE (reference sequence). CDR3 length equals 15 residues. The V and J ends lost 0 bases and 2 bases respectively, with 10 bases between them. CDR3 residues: CASSLDRGFTDTQYF. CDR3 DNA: TGTGCCAGCAGCTTGGATCGGGGGTTCACAGATACGCAGTATTTT.

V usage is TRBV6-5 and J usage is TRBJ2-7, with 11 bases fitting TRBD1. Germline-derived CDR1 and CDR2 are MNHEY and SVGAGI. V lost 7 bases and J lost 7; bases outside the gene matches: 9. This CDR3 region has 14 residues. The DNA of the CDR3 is TGTGCCAGCACCCCGTCCCGGGACAGGGGGGAGCAGTACTTC. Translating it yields CASTPSRDRGEQYF.

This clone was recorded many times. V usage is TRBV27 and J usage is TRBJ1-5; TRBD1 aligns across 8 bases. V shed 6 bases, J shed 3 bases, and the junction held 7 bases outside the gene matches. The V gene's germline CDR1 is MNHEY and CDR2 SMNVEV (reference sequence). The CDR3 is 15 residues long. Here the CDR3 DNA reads TGTGCCAGCAGGAGACAGGGGACTGTCAATCAGCCCCAGCATTTT. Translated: CASRRQGTVNQPQHF.

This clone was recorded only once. The CDR3: CASSLQGALLSGYGYTF. CDR3 bases: TGTGCCAGCAGCTTACAGGGGGCTTTATTAAGTGGGTATGGCTACACCTTC. The chain uses TRBV5-4 and TRBJ1-2; 9 bases agree with TRBD1. The V gene's germline CDR1 is SGHNT and CDR2 YYREEE (reference sequence). V lost 2 bases and J lost 5; bases outside the gene matches: 13. This CDR3 contains 17 residues.

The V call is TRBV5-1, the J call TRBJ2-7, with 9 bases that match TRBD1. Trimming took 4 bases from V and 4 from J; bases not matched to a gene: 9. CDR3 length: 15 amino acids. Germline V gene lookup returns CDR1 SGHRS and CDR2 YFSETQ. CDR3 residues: CASSMAGQGPYEQYF. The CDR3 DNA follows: TGCGCCAGCAGCATGGCGGGACAGGGCCCGTACGAGCAGTACTTC.